The sequence of this T cell receptor beta chain was determined in a study of T-cell memory formation after mild COVID-19. Whole-study context: Largely donor-specific TCR clusters were found.

V was trimmed by 3 bases and J by 5 bases, leaving 15 bases between them. The CDR3 totals 15 residues. The V gene's germline CDR1 is SGHRS and CDR2 YFSETQ. Via MiXCR, TCRdb re-called the 5' RACE reads, giving one row per CDR3 protein. Of roughly 110,000 distinct CDR3 sequences in the sample, approximately 17% were seen once. The chain employs TRBV5-1 and TRBJ2-1; D possibly corresponds to TRBD2 (6 bases). This receptor was obtained from an adult woman who had mild COVID-19 (a few samples of this study predate the infection). Cell type and time point are not known. The sequenced material came from PBMCs or a T cell subset sorted from them (not recorded which). CDR3 DNA: TGCGCCAGCAGCTCCACCGGGACTCCCAACAATGAGCAGTTCTTC. Amino acids: CASSSTGTPNNEQFF.